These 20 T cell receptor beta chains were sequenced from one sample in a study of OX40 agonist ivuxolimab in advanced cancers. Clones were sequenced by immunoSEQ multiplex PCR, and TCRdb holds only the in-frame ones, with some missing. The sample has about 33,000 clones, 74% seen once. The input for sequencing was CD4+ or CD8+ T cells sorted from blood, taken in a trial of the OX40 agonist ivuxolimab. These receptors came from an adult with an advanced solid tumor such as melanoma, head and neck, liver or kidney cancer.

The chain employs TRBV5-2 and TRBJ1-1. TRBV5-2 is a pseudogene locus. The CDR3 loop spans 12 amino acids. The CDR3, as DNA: TGTGCCAGCAGCTTAGTGGTCACTGAAGCTTTCTTT. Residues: CASSLVVTEAFF.

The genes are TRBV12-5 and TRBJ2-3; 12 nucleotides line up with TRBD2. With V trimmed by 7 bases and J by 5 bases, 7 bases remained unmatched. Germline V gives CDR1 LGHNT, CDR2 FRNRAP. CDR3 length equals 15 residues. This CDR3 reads CASALTGLAGDTQYF. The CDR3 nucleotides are TGTGCTAGTGCCCTAACGGGACTAGCGGGAGATACGCAGTATTTT.

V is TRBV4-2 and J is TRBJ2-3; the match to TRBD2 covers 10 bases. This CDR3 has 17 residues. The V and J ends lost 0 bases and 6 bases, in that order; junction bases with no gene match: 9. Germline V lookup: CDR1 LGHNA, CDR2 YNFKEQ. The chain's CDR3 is CASSQDVASGGSDTQYF. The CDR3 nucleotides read TGTGCCAGCAGCCAAGACGTAGCTAGCGGGGGTTCTGATACGCAGTATTTT.

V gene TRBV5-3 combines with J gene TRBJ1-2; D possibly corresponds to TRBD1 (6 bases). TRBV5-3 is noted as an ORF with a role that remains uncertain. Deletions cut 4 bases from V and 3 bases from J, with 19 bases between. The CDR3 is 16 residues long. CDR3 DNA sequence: TGTGCCAGAAGCCTAAACAGGGAATTTGCGGACTATGGCTACACCTTC. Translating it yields CARSLNREFADYGYTF.

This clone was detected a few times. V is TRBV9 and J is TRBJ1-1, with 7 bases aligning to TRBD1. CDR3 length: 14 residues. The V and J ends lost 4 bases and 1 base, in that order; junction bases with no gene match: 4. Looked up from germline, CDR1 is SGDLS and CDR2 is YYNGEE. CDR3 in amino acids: CASSLGTENTEAFF. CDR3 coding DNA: TGTGCCAGCAGCTTGGGGACAGAGAACACTGAAGCTTTCTTT.

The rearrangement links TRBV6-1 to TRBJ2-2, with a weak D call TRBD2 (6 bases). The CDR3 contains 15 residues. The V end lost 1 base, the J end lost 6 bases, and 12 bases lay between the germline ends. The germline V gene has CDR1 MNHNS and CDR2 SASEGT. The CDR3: CASSEVWRGAGELFF. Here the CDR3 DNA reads TGTGCCAGCAGTGAAGTGTGGAGGGGAGCCGGGGAGCTGTTTTTT.

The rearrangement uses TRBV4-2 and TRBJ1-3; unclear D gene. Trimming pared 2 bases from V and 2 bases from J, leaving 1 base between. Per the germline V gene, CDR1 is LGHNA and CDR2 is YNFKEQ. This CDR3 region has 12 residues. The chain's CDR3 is CASSQPGNTIYF. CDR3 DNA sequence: TGTGCCAGCAGCCAACCTGGAAACACCATATATTTT.

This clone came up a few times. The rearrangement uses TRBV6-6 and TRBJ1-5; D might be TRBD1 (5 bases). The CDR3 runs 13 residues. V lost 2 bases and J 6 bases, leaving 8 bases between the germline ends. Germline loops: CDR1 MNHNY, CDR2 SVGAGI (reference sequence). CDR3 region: CASSYAGSQPQHF. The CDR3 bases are TGTGCCAGCAGTTACGCAGGGAGTCAGCCCCAGCATTTT.

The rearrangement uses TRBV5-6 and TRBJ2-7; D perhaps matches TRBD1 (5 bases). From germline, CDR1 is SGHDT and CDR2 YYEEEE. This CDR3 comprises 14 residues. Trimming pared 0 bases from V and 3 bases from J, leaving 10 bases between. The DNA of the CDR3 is TGTGCCAGCAGCTTGGGGGGCAGTTACTACGAGCAGTACGTC. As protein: CASSLGGSYYEQYV.

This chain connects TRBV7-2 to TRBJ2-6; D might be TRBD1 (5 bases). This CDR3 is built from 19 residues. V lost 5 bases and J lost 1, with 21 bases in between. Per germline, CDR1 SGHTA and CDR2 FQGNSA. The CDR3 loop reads CASSRPPGAYFSGANVLTF. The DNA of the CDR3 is TGTGCCAGCAGCCGACCTCCTGGGGCCTACTTTTCTGGGGCCAACGTCCTGACTTTC.

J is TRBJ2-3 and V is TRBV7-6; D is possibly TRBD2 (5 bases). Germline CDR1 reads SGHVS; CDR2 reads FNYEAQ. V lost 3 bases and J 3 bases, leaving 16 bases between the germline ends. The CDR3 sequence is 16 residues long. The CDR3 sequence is CASSFAGIGETDTQYF. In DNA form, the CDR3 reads TGTGCCAGCAGCTTCGCCGGGATCGGGGAAACAGATACGCAGTATTTT.

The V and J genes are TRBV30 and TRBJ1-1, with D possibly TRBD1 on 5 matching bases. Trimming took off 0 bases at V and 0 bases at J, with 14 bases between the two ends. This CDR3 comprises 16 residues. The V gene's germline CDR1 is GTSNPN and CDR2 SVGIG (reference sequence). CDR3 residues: CAWSVTGGRMNTEAFF. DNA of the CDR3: TGTGCCTGGAGTGTTACGGGGGGTAGAATGAACACTGAAGCTTTCTTT.

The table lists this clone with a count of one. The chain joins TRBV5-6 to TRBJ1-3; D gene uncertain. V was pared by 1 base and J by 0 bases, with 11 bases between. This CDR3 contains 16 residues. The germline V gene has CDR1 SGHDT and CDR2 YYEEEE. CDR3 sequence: CASSLMGPHSGNTIYF. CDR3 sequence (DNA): TGTGCCAGCAGCTTGATGGGCCCGCACTCTGGAAACACCATATATTTT.

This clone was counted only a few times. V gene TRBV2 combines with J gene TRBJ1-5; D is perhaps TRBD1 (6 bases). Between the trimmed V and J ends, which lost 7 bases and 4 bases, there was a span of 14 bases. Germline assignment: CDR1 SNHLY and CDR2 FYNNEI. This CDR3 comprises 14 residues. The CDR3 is CASTPQGRNQPQHF. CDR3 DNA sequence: TGTGCCAGCACCCCCCAGGGGAGGAATCAGCCCCAGCATTTT. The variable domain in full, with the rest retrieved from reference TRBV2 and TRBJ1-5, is EPEVTQTPSHQVTQMGQEVILRCVPISNHLYFYWYRQILGQKVEFLVSFYNNEISEKSEIFDDQFSVERPDGSNFTLKIRSTKLEDSAMYFCASTPQGRNQPQHFGDGTRLSIL.

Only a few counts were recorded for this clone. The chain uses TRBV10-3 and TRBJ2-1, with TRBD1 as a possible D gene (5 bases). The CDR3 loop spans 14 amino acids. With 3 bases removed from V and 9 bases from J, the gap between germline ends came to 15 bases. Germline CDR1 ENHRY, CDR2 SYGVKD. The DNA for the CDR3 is TGTGCCATCAGTGACGGACACGTTTATGGTGAGCAGTTCTTC. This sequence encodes CAISDGHVYGEQFF.

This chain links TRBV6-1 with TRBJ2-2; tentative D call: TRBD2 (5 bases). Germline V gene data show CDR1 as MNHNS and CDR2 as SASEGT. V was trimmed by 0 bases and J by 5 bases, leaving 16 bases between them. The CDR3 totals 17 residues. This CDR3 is CASSEAKGRTLTGELFF. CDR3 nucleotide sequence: TGTGCCAGCAGTGAAGCGAAAGGACGGACTCTGACCGGGGAGCTGTTTTTT.

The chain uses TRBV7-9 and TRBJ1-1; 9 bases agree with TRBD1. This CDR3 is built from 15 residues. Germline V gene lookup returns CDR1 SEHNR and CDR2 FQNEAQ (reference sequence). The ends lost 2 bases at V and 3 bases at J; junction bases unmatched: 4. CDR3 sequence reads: CASSLRTGAYTEAFF. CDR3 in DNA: TGTGCCAGCAGCTTAAGGACAGGGGCGTACACTGAAGCTTTCTTT.

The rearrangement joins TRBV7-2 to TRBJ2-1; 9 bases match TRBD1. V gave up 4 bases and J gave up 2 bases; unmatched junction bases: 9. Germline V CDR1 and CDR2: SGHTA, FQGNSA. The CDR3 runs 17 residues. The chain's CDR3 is CASSYPRDRATYNEQFF. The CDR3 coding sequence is TGTGCCAGCAGCTACCCCAGGGACAGGGCGACCTACAATGAGCAGTTCTTC.

CDR3 protein: CASSLDVGGQPQHF. The CDR3 DNA reads as TGTGCCAGCAGCTTAGACGTCGGGGGTCAGCCCCAGCATTTT. The chain couples TRBV7-6 to TRBJ1-5, with D perhaps matching TRBD1 (5 bases). Trimming removed 1 base at V and 6 bases at J, with 10 bases between. CDR3 length: 14 amino acids. CDR1 SGHVS and CDR2 FNYEAQ come from the germline V gene.

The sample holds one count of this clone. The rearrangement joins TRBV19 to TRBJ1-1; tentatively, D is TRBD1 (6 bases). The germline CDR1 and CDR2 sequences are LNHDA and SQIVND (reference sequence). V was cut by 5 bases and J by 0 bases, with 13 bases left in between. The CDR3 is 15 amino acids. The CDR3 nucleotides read TGTGCCAGTAGTGTCCGGGGGCGCCTGAACACTGAAGCTTTCTTT. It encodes CASSVRGRLNTEAFF.